The clone carrying this T cell receptor beta chain has only a few counts. Antigen unknown. TCR beta CDR3 region amplification was performed from RNA transcripts. HTBI primers drove first-round RT-PCR of the TCR CDR3. One entry per CDR3 protein, called by TCRdb with MiXCR from the multiplex PCR reads. The table has around 700,000 distinct CDR3 sequences, approximately 36% seen once; the top ten hold approximately 31%. The data derive from a study of T cells in Graves' hyperthyroidism and ophthalmopathy. Whole-study context: Peripheral blood collection took place at initial diagnosis, before any treatment.

Overall study findings and caveats: A model built on 13 V-J features separated ophthalmopathy from stable hyperthyroidism. Expanded thyroid clonotypes (above 0.001) were mostly also found in blood.

Per germline, CDR1 MGHDK and CDR2 SYGVNS. The CDR3 has 17 amino acids. V was shortened by 1 base and J by 5 bases, with 19 bases between the two germline ends. The rearrangement uses TRBV25-1 and TRBJ2-3; D might be TRBD1 or TRBD2, each matching 5 bases. The TCR sequence derives from a woman in her forties with Graves' hyperthyroidism. The sample taken for sequencing was blood. The CDR3 here is CASSESSLGTSGDTQYF. CDR3 nucleotides: TGTGCCAGCAGTGAATCGTCTCTCGGGACCTCAGGAGATACGCAGTATTTT.